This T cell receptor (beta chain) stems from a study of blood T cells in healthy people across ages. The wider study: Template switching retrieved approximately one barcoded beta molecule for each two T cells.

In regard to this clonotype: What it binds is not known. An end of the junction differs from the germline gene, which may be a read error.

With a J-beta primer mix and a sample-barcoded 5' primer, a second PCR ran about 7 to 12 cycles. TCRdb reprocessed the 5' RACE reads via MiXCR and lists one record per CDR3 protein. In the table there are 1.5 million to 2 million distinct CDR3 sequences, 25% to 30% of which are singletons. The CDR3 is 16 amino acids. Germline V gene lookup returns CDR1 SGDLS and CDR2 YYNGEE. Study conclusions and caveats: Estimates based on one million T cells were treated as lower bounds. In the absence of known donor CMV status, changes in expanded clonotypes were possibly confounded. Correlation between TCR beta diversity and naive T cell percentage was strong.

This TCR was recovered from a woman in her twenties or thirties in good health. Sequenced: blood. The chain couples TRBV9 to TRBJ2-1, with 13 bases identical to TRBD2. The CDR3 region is CASSVLGLAGRNGQFF. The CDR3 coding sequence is TGTGCCAGCAGCGTATTGGGACTAGCGGGACGAAATGGGCAGTTCTTC.